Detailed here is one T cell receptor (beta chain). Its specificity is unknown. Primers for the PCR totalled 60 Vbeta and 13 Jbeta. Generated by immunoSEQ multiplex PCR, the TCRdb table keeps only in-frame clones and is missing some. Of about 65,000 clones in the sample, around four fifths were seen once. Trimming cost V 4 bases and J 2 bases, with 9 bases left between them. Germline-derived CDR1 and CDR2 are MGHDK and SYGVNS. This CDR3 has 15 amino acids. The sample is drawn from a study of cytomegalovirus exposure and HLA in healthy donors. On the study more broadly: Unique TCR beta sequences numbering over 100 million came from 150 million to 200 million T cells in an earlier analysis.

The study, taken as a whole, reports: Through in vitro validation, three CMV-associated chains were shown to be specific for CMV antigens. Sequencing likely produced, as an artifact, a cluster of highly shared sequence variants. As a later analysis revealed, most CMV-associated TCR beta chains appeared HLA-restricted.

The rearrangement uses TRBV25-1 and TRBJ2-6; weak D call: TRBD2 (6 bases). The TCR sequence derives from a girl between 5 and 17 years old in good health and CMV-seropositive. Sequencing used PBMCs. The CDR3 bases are TGTGCCAGCAGTGCATGGGAGGCTGGGGCCAACGTCCTGACTTTC. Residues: CASSAWEAGANVLTF.